This record covers a single TCR beta chain. This PCR relied on a set of 60 Vbeta primers and 13 Jbeta primers. The method was immunoSEQ multiplex PCR; TCRdb's version includes in-frame clones alone and lacks a portion of them. Of more than 90,000 clones listed, about four fifths are singletons. The data were obtained in a study of cytomegalovirus exposure and HLA in healthy donors. Trimming cost V 4 bases and J 3 bases; bases outside gene matches: 2. The CDR3 contains 14 residues. Germline V gene lookup returns CDR1 MNHNY and CDR2 SVGAGI (reference sequence). This receptor was obtained from a woman in her 70s in good health and CMV-seropositive. The sequencing sample was made of PBMCs. This chain joins TRBV6-6 and TRBJ1-5; TRBD1 matches at 8 bases. In nucleotides, the CDR3 is TGTGCCAGCAGTTCGGACAGGGACAATCAGCCCCAGCATTTT. Its protein product is CASSSDRDNQPQHF.